This T cell receptor (beta chain) is drawn from a study of CD8 T cells in Susac syndrome. Study overall: At the time of blood draw, patients with Susac syndrome were therapy-naive, receiving corticosteroids, or receiving intravenous immunoglobulin alone. Regarding the study as a whole: In total CD8+ repertoires, more than 15 Susac-specific public clones were found, and roughly 5 in CD8+ TEMRA repertoires.

Sequencing targeted TCR beta in blood CD8+ and CD4+ T cells. The V gene lost 2 bases and the J gene lost 5 bases, with 9 bases spanning the gap. Germline V gene sequence: CDR1 DFQATT, CDR2 SNEGSKA (reference sequence). This CDR3 is 13 amino acids long. A quantity of about 0.45 to 1 ug RNA underwent reverse transcription using random hexamers. One entry per CDR3 protein results from TCRdb running MiXCR on the immunoSEQ multiplex PCR reads. Counted here are about 190,000 distinct CDR3 sequences, 95% occurring once; the ten biggest clones make up about 0.15%. Points on this clonotype: Its antigen remains unknown.

This chain connects TRBV20-1 to TRBJ2-2; D not resolved. Sequencing was done on a sample of CD8+ T cells from PBMCs. The receptor's source is a human donor with Susac syndrome. The CDR3 loop reads CSARKLLTGELFF. CDR3 sequence (DNA): TGCAGTGCTAGAAAGTTGCTTACCGGGGAGCTGTTTTTT.